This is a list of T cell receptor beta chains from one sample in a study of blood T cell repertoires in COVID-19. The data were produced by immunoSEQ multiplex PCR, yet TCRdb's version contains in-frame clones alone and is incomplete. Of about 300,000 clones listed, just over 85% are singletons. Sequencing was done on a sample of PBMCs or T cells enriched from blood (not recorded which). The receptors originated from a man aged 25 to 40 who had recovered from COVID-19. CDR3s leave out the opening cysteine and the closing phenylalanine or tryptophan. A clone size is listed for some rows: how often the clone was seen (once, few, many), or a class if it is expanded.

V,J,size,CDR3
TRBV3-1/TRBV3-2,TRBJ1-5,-,ASTTPGQPQH
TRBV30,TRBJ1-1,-,AWSVVGSQAF
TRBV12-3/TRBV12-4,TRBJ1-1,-,ASSFQSRGEWG
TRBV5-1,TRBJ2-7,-,ASREGATVSYEQY
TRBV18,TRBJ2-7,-,ASSITGTSVVEQY
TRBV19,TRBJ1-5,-,ASTAGGQGAARNQPQH
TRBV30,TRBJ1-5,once,AWSGQGSNQPQH
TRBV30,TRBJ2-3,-,AWGGQVTDTQY
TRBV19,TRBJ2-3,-,ASSFARGDTQY
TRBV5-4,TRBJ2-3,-,ASFSGQRTDTQY
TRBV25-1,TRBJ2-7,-,ASRESRGPYEQY